This TCR beta chain came from a study of blood T cell repertoires in COVID-19. Sequencing was performed with immunoSEQ multiplex PCR; in TCRdb, only in-frame clones are kept and a portion is missing. The table includes some 220,000 clones, roughly 82% detected once. Germline loops: CDR1 MNHEY, CDR2 SVGAGI. V lost 0 bases and J lost 5, with 16 bases in between. CDR3 length: 16 residues. The source material was peripheral blood. The clonotype comes from a man aged 45-60 years with active or convalescent COVID-19. The chain combines TRBV6-5 with TRBJ1-2, with D possibly being TRBD1 (5 bases). The CDR3 protein is CASSYSGTGVGYGYTF. CDR3 nucleotides: TGTGCCAGCAGTTACTCGGGTACAGGTGTCGGGTATGGCTACACCTTC.